This TCR beta chain appears in the sequencing data of a study of blood T cell repertoires in COVID-19. Across the study: Samples came from the United States, Italy and Spain, spanning acute and convalescent COVID-19. Nucleic acid was either cDNA or gDNA, and it came from T cells, B-cell-depleted T cells, or PBMCs.

As processed by the authors: Researchers report that nucleated cell counts were estimated from reference gene primer amplification. Libraries were prepared by immunoSEQ multiplex PCR; TCRdb keeps only in-frame clonotypes and omits some of them. That table supplies the V and J calls and clone size; D and trimming were determined from the DNA. The table includes over 45,000 clones, over 80% detected once. V was shortened by 1 base and J by 3 bases, with 13 bases between the two germline ends. Germline V lookup: CDR1 SNHLY, CDR2 FYNNEI. The CDR3 runs 16 residues. Material: peripheral blood. The rearrangement uses TRBV2 and TRBJ1-3; possible D gene TRBD1, 6 bases. The TCR comes from a woman in her fifties or sixties with active or convalescent COVID-19. The CDR3 spells CASSEVVGGIGNTIYF. Written as DNA, the CDR3 is TGTGCCAGCAGTGAAGTAGTAGGGGGAATTGGAAACACCATATATTTT.